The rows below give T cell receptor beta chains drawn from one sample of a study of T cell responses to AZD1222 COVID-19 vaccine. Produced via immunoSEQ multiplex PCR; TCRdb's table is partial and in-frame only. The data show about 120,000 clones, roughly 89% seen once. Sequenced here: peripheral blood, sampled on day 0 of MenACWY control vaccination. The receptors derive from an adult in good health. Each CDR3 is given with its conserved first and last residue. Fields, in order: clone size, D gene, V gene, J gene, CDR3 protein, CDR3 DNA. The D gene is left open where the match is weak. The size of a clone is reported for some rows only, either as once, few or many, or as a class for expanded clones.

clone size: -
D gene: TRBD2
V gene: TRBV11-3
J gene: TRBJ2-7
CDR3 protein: CASSLRAGGTYEQYF
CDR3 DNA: TGTGCCAGCAGCTTAAGGGCGGGAGGCACCTACGAGCAGTACTTC

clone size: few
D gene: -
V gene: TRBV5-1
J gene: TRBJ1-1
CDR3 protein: CASSPRPAADTEAFF
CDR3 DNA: TGCGCCAGCAGCCCTCGGCCGGCAGCCGACACTGAAGCTTTCTTT

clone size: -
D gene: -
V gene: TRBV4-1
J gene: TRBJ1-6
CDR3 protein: CASSPRTGAASSYNSPLHF
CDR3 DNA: TGCGCCAGCAGCCCTAGGACCGGGGCCGCGAGCTCCTATAATTCACCCCTCCACTTT

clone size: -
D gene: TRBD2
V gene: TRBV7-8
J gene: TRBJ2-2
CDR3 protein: CASSLARRLAVTGELFF
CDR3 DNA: TGTGCCAGCAGCTTAGCGAGGCGACTAGCGGTCACCGGGGAGCTGTTTTTT

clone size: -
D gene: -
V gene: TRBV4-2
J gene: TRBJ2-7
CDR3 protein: CASSQQGPPEEQYF
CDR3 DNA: TGTGCCAGCAGCCAGCAGGGACCCCCTGAGGAGCAGTACTTC

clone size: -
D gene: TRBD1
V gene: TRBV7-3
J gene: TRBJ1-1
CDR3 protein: CASSSRQGEAFF
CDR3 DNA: TGTGCCAGCAGCTCCCGACAGGGTGAAGCTTTCTTT

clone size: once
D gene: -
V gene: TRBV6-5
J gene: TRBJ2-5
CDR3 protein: CASSLGRGRETQYF
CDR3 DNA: TGTGCCAGCAGTTTAGGCAGGGGACGGGAGACCCAGTACTTC

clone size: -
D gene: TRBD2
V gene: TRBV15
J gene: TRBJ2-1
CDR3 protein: CATSRDSGSEQFF
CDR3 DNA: TGTGCCACCAGCAGAGATAGCGGGAGTGAGCAGTTCTTC

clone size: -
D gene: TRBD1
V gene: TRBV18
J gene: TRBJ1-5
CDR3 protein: CASSPEQGAFQPQHF
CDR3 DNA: TGTGCCAGCTCACCAGAACAGGGGGCGTTTCAGCCCCAGCATTTT

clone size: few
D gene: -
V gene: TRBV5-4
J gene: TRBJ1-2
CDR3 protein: CASSLLTPNLYGYTF
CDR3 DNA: TGTGCCAGCAGCTTGCTCACACCGAACCTCTATGGCTACACCTTC

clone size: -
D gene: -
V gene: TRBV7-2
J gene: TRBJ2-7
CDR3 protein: CASSLDTGRTYEQYF
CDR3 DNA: TGTGCCAGCAGCTTAGATACCGGCAGAACCTACGAGCAGTACTTC

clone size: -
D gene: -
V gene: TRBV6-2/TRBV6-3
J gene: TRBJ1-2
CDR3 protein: CASSFSPAQIYFYGYTF
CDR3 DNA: TGTGCCAGCAGTTTCTCACCGGCGCAGATCTACTTCTATGGCTACACCTTC

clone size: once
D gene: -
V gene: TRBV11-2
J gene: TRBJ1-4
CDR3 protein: CASSPRDSSGLFF
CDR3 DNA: TGTGCCAGCAGCCCCCGGGACTCCTCGGGACTGTTTTTT

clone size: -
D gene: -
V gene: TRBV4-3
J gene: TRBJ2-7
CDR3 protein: CASSQVRDSPSYEQYF
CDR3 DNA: TGCGCCAGCAGCCAAGTTCGGGACTCCCCCTCCTACGAGCAGTACTTC

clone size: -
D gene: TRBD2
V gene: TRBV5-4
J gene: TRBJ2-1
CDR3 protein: CASSPSGSPLSYNEQFF
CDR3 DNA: TGTGCCAGCAGCCCTAGCGGGAGCCCCCTCTCCTACAATGAGCAGTTCTTC

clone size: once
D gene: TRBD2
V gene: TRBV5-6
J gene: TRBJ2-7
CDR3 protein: CASSLEKLGLDF
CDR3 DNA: TGTGCCAGCAGCTTGGAGAAGCTTGGACTAGACTTC

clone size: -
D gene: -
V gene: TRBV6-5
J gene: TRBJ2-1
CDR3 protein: CASSYPDGGREFF
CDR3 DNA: TGTGCCAGCAGTTACCCGGACGGAGGGCGGGAGTTCTTC

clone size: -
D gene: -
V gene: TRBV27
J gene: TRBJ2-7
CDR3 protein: CASSLSLGSYEQYF
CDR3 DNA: TGTGCCAGCAGTTTATCGCTGGGGTCCTACGAGCAGTACTTC

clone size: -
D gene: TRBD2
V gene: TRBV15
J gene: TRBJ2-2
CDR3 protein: CATSRSPVAGSTGELFF
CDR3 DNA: TGTGCCACCAGCAGATCACCCGTAGCGGGAAGCACCGGGGAGCTGTTTTTT

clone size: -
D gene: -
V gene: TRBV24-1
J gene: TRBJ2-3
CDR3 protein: CATSEAGRSTDTQYF
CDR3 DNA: TGTGCCACCAGTGAGGCGGGTCGTAGCACAGATACGCAGTATTTT

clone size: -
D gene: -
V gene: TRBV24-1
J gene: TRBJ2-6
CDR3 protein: CATSEPGANVLTF
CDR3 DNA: TGTGCCACCAGTGAACCTGGGGCCAACGTCCTGACTTTC

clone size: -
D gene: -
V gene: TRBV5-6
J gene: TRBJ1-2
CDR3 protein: CASSLRVGASHYGYTF
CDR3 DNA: TGTGCCAGCAGCTTACGGGTCGGGGCGAGTCACTATGGCTACACCTTC

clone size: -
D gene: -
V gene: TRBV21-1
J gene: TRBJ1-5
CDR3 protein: CASSNPGQRNQPQHF
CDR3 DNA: TGTGCCAGCAGCAACCCTGGACAGCGCAATCAGCCCCAGCATTTT

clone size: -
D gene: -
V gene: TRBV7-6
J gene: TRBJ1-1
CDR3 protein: CASSLLGAGTEAFF
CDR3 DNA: TGTGCCAGCAGCTTATTGGGGGCAGGGACTGAAGCTTTCTTT

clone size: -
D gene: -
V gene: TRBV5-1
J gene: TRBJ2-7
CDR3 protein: CASSLTGPYEQYF
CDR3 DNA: TGCGCCAGCAGCTTGACAGGTCCCTACGAGCAGTACTTC

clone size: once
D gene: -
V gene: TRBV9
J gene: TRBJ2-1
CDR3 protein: CASSVGGGRIYNEQFF
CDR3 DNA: TGTGCCAGCAGCGTAGGAGGGGGGCGGATTTACAATGAGCAGTTCTTC

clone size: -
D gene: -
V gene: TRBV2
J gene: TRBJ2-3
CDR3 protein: CASSPTGIGADTQYF
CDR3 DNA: TGTGCCAGCAGCCCTACAGGGATCGGGGCAGATACGCAGTATTTT

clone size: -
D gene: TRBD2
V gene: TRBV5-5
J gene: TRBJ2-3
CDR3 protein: CASRRLAGETLGDTQYF
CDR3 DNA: TGTGCCAGCAGGAGACTAGCGGGAGAGACCTTGGGGGATACGCAGTATTTT

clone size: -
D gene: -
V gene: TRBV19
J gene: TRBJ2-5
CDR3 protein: CASGLSEAGQETQYF
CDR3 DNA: TGTGCCAGTGGTCTCTCCGAGGCCGGACAAGAGACCCAGTACTTC

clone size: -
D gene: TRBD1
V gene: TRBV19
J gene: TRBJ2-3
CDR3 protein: CASSMGQKYTDTQYF
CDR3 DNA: TGTGCCAGTAGTATGGGACAGAAGTACACAGATACGCAGTATTTT

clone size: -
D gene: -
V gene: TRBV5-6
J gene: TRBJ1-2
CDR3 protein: CASSFLDIYLSNYGYTF
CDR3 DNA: TGTGCCAGCAGCTTCCTGGACATTTATCTTTCTAACTATGGCTACACCTTC

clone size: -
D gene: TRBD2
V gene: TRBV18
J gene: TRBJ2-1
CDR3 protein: CASSPQRDSYNEQFF
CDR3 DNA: TGTGCCAGCTCGCCTCAGCGGGACTCCTACAATGAGCAGTTCTTC

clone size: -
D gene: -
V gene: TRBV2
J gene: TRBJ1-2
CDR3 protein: CASTLGGGATGYTF
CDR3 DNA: TGTGCCAGCACCCTTGGTGGGGGGGCGACAGGCTACACCTTC

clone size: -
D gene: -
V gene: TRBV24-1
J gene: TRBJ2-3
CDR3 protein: CATQPGGTDTQYF
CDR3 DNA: TGTGCCACCCAACCGGGAGGCACAGATACGCAGTATTTT

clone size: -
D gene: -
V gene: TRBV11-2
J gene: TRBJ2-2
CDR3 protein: CASSLGLNTGELFF
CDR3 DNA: TGTGCCAGCAGCTTAGGCTTAAACACCGGGGAGCTGTTTTTT

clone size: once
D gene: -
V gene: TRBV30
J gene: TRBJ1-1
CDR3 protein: CAWSGGAHAEAFF
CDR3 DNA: TGTGCCTGGAGTGGGGGGGCGCACGCTGAAGCTTTCTTT

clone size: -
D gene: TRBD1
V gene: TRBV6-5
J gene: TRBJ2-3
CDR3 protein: CASSLDRVIDTQYF
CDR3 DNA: TGTGCCAGCAGTTTAGACAGGGTGATAGATACGCAGTATTTT

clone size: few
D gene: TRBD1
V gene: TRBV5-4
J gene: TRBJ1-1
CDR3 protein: CASRLDALGQGRVNTEAFF
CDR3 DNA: TGTGCCAGCAGACTGGACGCGTTGGGACAGGGTAGGGTGAACACTGAAGCTTTCTTT

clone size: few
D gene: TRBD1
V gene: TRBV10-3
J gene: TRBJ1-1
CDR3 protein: CAIRGGEGTGEAFF
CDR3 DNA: TGTGCCATCAGAGGCGGAGAGGGGACAGGGGAAGCTTTCTTT

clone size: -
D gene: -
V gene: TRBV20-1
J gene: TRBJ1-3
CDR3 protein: CSVSSGNTIYF
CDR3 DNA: TGCAGTGTAAGCTCTGGAAACACCATATATTTT

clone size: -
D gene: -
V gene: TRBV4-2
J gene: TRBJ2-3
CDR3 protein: CASSQDLGAGTQYF
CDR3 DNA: TGTGCCAGCAGCCAAGATCTGGGGGCAGGCACGCAGTATTTT

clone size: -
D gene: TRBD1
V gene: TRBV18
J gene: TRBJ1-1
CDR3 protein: CASSPYTITGGDMNIRTEAFF
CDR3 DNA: TGTGCCAGCTCACCCTATACCATTACAGGGGGCGATATGAATATAAGAACTGAAGCTTTCTTT

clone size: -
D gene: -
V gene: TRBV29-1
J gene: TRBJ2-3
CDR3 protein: CSVGAWGEGTDTQYF
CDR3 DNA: TGCAGCGTTGGGGCCTGGGGGGAGGGCACAGATACGCAGTATTTT

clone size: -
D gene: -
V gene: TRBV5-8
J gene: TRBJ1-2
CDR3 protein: CASSAWLTEYGYTF
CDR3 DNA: TGTGCCAGCAGCGCTTGGCTGACAGAATATGGCTACACCTTC

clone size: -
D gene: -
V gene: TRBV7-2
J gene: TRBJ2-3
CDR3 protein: CASSPVRAVDTQYF
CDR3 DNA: TGTGCCAGCAGCCCCGTTAGAGCGGTAGATACGCAGTATTTT

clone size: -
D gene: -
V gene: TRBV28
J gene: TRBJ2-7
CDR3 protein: CASSPGGGLHYEQYF
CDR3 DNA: TGTGCCAGCAGCCCCGGTGGTGGACTGCACTACGAGCAGTACTTC

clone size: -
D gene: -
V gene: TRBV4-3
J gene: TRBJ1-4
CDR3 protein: CASSPTSDNEKLFF
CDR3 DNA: TGCGCCAGCAGCCCGACGTCGGATAATGAAAAACTGTTTTTT

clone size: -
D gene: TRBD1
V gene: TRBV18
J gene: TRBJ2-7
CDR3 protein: CASSPPGTGGLEQYF
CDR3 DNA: TGTGCCAGCTCACCACCGGGGACAGGGGGCTTGGAGCAGTACTTC

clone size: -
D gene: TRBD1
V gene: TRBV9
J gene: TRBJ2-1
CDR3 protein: CASSAYRDSYNEQFF
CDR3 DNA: TGTGCCAGCAGCGCGTACCGGGACAGCTACAATGAGCAGTTCTTC

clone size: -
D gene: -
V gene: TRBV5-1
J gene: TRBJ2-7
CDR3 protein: CASSLVQHYEQYF
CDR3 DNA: TGCGCCAGCAGCTTGGTTCAACACTACGAGCAGTACTTC

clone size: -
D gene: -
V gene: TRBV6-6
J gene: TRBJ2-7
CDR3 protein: CASSPPPWGGMSSKQYF
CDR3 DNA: TGTGCCAGCAGTCCGCCCCCGTGGGGGGGCATGTCAAGCAAGCAGTACTTC

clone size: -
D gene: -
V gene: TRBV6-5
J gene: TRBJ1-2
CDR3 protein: CASRRGVNYGYTF
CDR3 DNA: TGTGCCAGCAGAAGAGGGGTAAACTATGGCTACACCTTC

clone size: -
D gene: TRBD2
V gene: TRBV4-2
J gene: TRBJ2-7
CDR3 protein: CASSQDPGLAGGVYEQYF
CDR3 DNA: TGTGCCAGCAGCCAAGATCCGGGACTAGCGGGAGGGGTCTACGAGCAGTACTTC

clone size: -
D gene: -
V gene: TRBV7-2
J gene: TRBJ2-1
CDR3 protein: CASSFYGSSQPNNEQFF
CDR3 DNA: TGTGCCAGCAGCTTCTACGGTAGCTCGCAACCGAACAATGAGCAGTTCTTC